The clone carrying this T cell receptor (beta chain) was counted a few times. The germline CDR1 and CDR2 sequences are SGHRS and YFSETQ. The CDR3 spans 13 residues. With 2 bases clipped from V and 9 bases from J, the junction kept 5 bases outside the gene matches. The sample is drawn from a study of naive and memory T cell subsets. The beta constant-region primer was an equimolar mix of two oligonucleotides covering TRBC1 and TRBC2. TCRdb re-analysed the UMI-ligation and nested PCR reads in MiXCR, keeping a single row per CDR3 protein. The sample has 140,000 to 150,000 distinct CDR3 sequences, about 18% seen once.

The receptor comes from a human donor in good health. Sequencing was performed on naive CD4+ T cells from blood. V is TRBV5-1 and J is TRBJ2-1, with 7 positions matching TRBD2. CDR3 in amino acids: CASSFTSVLEQFF. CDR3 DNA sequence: TGCGCCAGCAGCTTTACTAGCGTTCTTGAGCAGTTCTTC.